Included here is one T cell receptor beta chain sequence, with context. Its antigen is unknown. This CDR3 is built from 19 residues. Trimming cost V 2 bases and J 5 bases, with 27 bases left between them. Germline V lookup: CDR1 SGHTA, CDR2 FQGNSA. This specimen comes from a study of Ad26.COV2.S vaccination and SARS-CoV-2 variants. The overall study: By the intramuscular route, Ad26.COV2.S was given once, or twice 56 days apart.

Described treatment: around 19 received Ad26.COV2.S at low or high dose, single or two shots; roughly 5 received placebo; per-sample allocation not given. Day 63 following the first vaccine or placebo injection was when the samples were taken. Sequenced by immunoSEQ multiplex PCR; TCRdb stores in-frame clones only, minus some. The table shows hundreds of thousands of clones, with roughly 87% occurring only once. General study points: It was vaccine recipients, not placebo recipients, who had the higher spike-specific TCR breadth. Researchers cautioned that TCR breadth and depth analyses may have underestimated total T cell responses.

The sample here was peripheral blood, taken in a trial of Ad26.COV2.S vaccine versus placebo. This receptor was obtained from a person aged 18-65 years who received the Ad26.COV2.S COVID-19 vaccine or a placebo. The V gene is TRBV7-2, the J gene TRBJ1-2; D gene uncertain. CDR3 coding DNA: TGTGCCAGCAGCTTAAGTCCCGGGCAGAGCCCCCCTGTTGGGTATGGCTACACCTTC. It specifies CASSLSPGQSPPVGYGYTF.